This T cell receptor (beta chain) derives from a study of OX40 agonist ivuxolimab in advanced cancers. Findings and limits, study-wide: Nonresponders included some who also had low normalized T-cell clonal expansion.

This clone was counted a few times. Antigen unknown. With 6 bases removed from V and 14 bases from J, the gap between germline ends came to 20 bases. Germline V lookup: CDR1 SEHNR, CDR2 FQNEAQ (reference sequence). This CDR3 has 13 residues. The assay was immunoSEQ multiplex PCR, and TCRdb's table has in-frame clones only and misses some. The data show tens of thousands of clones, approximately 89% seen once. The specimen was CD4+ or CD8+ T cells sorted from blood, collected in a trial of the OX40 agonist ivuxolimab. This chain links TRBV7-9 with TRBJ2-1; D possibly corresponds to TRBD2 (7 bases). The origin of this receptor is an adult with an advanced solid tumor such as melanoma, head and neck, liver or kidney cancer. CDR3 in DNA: TGTGCCAGCAGACGGAGGAACGGGGGGCTTAAGTTCTTC. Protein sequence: CASRRRNGGLKFF.